The present T cell receptor (beta chain) was sequenced within a study of T cells after yellow fever vaccination. The J segment lost 2 bases and the V segment lost 6 bases, leaving 8 bases of the junction unmatched. The CDR3 is 16 residues long. CDR1 is SGHRS, CDR2 YFSETQ, per germline. This clonotype was counted at least ten times. For TCR, cDNA came from 5'RACE template switching, which added a universal primer site and UMIs. One entry per CDR3 protein results from TCRdb running MiXCR on the 5' RACE reads. Among about 300,000 distinct CDR3 sequences listed, around 8.6% were seen once. The sequencing used CD4+ T cells sorted from PBMCs, collected 5 days after the yellow fever booster vaccination. The chain combines TRBV5-1 with TRBJ2-5; 12 bases align to TRBD1. The receptor's source is a man aged 18 to 29 who received the YFV17D yellow fever vaccine. The CDR3 is CASTPGQGARQETQYF. DNA of the CDR3: TGCGCCAGCACCCCGGGACAGGGGGCGCGGCAAGAGACCCAGTACTTC.